This T cell receptor (beta chain) was recovered during a study of OX40 agonist ivuxolimab in advanced cancers. Across the study: Head and neck, renal cell, melanoma or hepatocellular carcinoma were the cancers that dose-escalation patients had. Study outcomes and limitations: Among T cells, CD8+ cells averaged more expanded clones than CD4+ cells. Among some nonresponders, normalized T-cell clonal expansion was also low.

The V gene end was trimmed by 1 base and the J gene end by 1 base; junction bases not matched to a gene: 12. The CDR3 consists of 18 residues. The V gene's germline CDR1 is SGDLS and CDR2 YYNGEE. Libraries were prepared by immunoSEQ multiplex PCR; TCRdb keeps only in-frame clonotypes and omits some of them. The data contain approximately 50,000 clones, about 93% of them singletons. As for this clone: Its antigen is not known.

Sequences were derived from CD4+ or CD8+ T cells sorted from blood, sampled in a trial of the OX40 agonist ivuxolimab. J is TRBJ2-3 and V is TRBV9; 7 bases match TRBD2. The sequence was obtained from an adult with an advanced solid tumor such as melanoma, head and neck, liver or kidney cancer. The CDR3 coding sequence is TGTGCCAGCAGCGTAAGCGGGACGGGAGGCTATGGCACAGATACGCAGTATTTT. It codes for CASSVSGTGGYGTDTQYF.